The next 27 T cell receptor beta chains were all read from a single sample in a study of graft-versus-host responses after intestinal transplantation. Their antigen targets remain unknown. The data were produced by immunoSEQ multiplex PCR, yet TCRdb's version contains in-frame clones alone and is incomplete. The table lists tens of thousands of clones, 85% to 95% of them singletons, with roughly 0.5% in the top ten. The sequencing here drew on unstimulated CD8+ T cells sorted from spleen or lymph node cells, taken before intestinal transplant. The source of these receptors is a human donor who received an intestinal transplant.

Comments on this clone: Other nucleotide sequences from this sample produce the same CDR3. V usage is TRBV19 and J usage is TRBJ1-1, with D maybe TRBD1 (5 bases). V was pared by 7 bases and J by 1 base, with 7 bases between. This CDR3 has 12 residues. Germline loops: CDR1 LNHDA, CDR2 SQIVND (reference sequence). The CDR3 sequence is CASIQGNTEAFF. Written as DNA, the CDR3 is TGTGCCAGTATCCAGGGGAACACTGAAGCTTTCTTT.

This chain joins TRBV2 and TRBJ2-4; 12 bases align to TRBD1. Unmatched junction bases numbered 12, after V lost 4 bases and J lost 8 bases. The CDR3 contains 17 residues. CDR1 and CDR2 (germline): SNHLY, FYNNEI. CDR3 loop: CASSVTRDRGREDIQYF. The CDR3 coding sequence is TGTGCCAGCAGTGTTACCCGGGACAGGGGGCGCGAGGACATTCAGTACTTC.

The chain couples TRBV6-1 to TRBJ1-1; TRBD1 might be the D (6 bases). Germline CDR1 reads MNHNS; CDR2 reads SASEGT. This CDR3 is built from 17 residues. V was clipped by 0 bases and J by 0 bases, with 14 bases between them. CDR3: CASSEAGDIYMNTEAFF. The DNA for the CDR3 is TGTGCCAGCAGTGAAGCAGGGGACATATATATGAACACTGAAGCTTTCTTT.

The chain is built from TRBV19 and TRBJ1-2; a weak D match, TRBD1 (6 bases). Germline V lookup: CDR1 LNHDA, CDR2 SQIVND (reference sequence). V gave up 1 base and J gave up 4 bases, with 10 bases separating them. The CDR3 totals 14 residues. CDR3 protein: CASSIGAGVYGYTF. The CDR3 DNA reads TGTGCCAGTAGTATAGGAGCAGGGGTCTATGGCTACACCTTC. The complete variable domain, with remaining parts taken from reference TRBV19 and TRBJ1-2, reads DGGITQSPKYLFRKEGQNVTLSCEQNLNHDAMYWYRQDPGQGLRLIYYSQIVNDFQKGDIAEGYSVSREKKESFPLTVTSAQKNPTAFYLCASSIGAGVYGYTFGSGTRLTVV.

CDR3: CASRPGQGPSTEAFF. In DNA form, the CDR3 reads TGCGCCAGCAGACCGGGACAGGGGCCCTCCACTGAAGCTTTCTTT. J is TRBJ1-1 and V is TRBV10-1; TRBD1 agrees at 10 bases. CDR1 WNHNN and CDR2 SYGVQD come from the germline V gene (reference sequence). The CDR3 loop spans 15 amino acids. After removal of 6 bases from V and 4 bases from J, the junction contained 8 bases not matched to a gene.

The rearrangement links TRBV13 to TRBJ1-1; D not resolved. Germline loops: CDR1 PRHDT, CDR2 FYEKMQ (reference sequence). The V and J ends lost 4 bases and 1 base respectively, with 7 bases between them. This CDR3 region has 13 residues. This CDR3 reads CASSSTANTEAFF. CDR3 DNA sequence: TGTGCCAGCAGCTCTACAGCGAACACTGAAGCTTTCTTT.

This sequence joins TRBV19 and TRBJ1-6, with a weak D call TRBD1 (5 bases). The CDR3 is 14 amino acids. Per germline, CDR1 LNHDA and CDR2 SQIVND (reference sequence). The V and J ends lost 6 bases and 9 bases respectively, with 15 bases between them. The CDR3 nucleotides read TGTGCCAGTAGACCCGGGGCCGGGGGTTCACCCCTCCACTTT. It encodes CASRPGAGGSPLHF.

The V gene is TRBV19, the J gene TRBJ1-6, with 7 bases aligning to TRBD1. This CDR3 has 14 amino acids. The V segment lost 6 bases and the J segment 5 bases; nucleotides outside the gene matches: 4. Germline loops: CDR1 LNHDA, CDR2 SQIVND (reference sequence). CDR3 coding DNA: TGTGCCAGTAGACACAGGGGTGATAATTCACCCCTCCACTTT. Protein product: CASRHRGDNSPLHF.

The chain is built from TRBV6-6 and TRBJ2-1, with 8 bases matching TRBD1. V lost 4 bases to trimming and J lost 4 bases; unmatched junction nucleotides: 9. Germline V gene lookup returns CDR1 MNHNY and CDR2 SVGAGI (reference sequence). This CDR3 is 16 amino acids long. The CDR3 reads CASSSLRDRSYNEQFF. The CDR3 coding sequence is TGTGCCAGCAGTTCTCTCCGGGACAGGAGTTACAATGAGCAGTTCTTC.

J is TRBJ1-1 and V is TRBV27; perhaps TRBD1 as D (5 bases). V lost 4 bases, J lost 4 bases, and 13 bases lay in between. This CDR3 is 14 amino acids long. Germline CDR1 is MNHEY and CDR2 is SMNVEV (reference sequence). DNA of the CDR3: TGTGCCAGCAGTTCCGGGCGGGGGGGCACTGAAGCTTTCTTT. Protein product: CASSSGRGGTEAFF.

The chain has TRBV19 and TRBJ2-7; 7 nucleotides align to TRBD2. Trimming at V came to 4 bases and at J to 3 bases, leaving 6 bases not matched to a gene. This CDR3 contains 14 residues. Germline V gives CDR1 LNHDA, CDR2 SQIVND (reference sequence). The DNA for the CDR3 is TGTGCCAGTAGTAGGGGACTATCCGACTACGAGCAGTACTTC. Translating it yields CASSRGLSDYEQYF.

The count of this clone is one. The identical CDR3 is also encoded by other nucleotide sequences in the sample. The chain is built from TRBV29-1 and TRBJ1-4; D is unresolved. This CDR3 comprises 11 residues. Trimming removed 3 bases at V and 4 bases at J, with 3 bases between. Germline V gives CDR1 SQVTM, CDR2 ANQGSEA. The CDR3 is CSVDSNEKLFF. The CDR3 DNA reads as TGCAGCGTTGACAGTAATGAAAAACTGTTTTTT.

The V call is TRBV7-9, the J call TRBJ2-7; D is possibly TRBD1 (5 bases). CDR3 length: 13 amino acids. The V and J ends lost 1 base and 3 bases respectively, with 7 bases between them. Germline values: CDR1 SEHNR, CDR2 FQNEAQ (reference sequence). The CDR3, as DNA: TGTGCCAGCAGCTTAGGACAGAACTACGAGCAGTACTTC. Its translation: CASSLGQNYEQYF.

The J gene is TRBJ2-3, the V gene TRBV6-5, with 12 bases lining up with TRBD2. There are 15 residues in the CDR3. The V gene's germline CDR1 is MNHEY and CDR2 SVGAGI. The junction had 4 bases not matched to a gene; V was cut back by 6 bases and J by 3 bases. The CDR3 spells CASRQGTSGTDTQYF. CDR3 nucleotides: TGTGCCAGCAGACAAGGGACTAGCGGGACAGATACGCAGTATTTT.

The chain is built from TRBV9 and TRBJ2-1, with 9 bases fitting TRBD2. The CDR3 totals 16 residues. Germline CDR1 and CDR2: SGDLS and YYNGEE. The V segment lost 2 bases and the J segment 5 bases; nucleotides outside the gene matches: 8. In DNA, the CDR3 is TGTGCCAGCAGCGTCTGGTGGAGCGGGGGGAACAATGAGCAGTTCTTC. Amino acid sequence: CASSVWWSGGNNEQFF.

The genes are TRBV7-9 and TRBJ1-1, with 8 bases that match TRBD1. This CDR3 is built from 15 residues. After removal of 3 bases from V and 1 base from J, the junction contained 4 bases not matched to a gene. Germline V gives CDR1 SEHNR, CDR2 FQNEAQ (reference sequence). DNA for the CDR3: TGTGCCAGCAGCTTCTTGACAGGGGAGAACACTGAAGCTTTCTTT. It specifies CASSFLTGENTEAFF.

The chain joins TRBV4-3 to TRBJ2-2; TRBD2 matches at 8 bases. CDR3 length: 17 amino acids. The V gene end was trimmed by 3 bases and the J gene end by 4 bases; junction bases not matched to a gene: 10. The germline CDR1 and CDR2 sequences are LGHNA and YSLEER. The CDR3: CASSQSGSGEGTGELFF. The CDR3 coding sequence is TGCGCCAGCAGCCAGAGTGGTAGCGGGGAGGGCACCGGGGAGCTGTTTTTT.

The V and J genes are TRBV4-1 and TRBJ2-2, with TRBD2 matching over 7 bases. J gave up 1 base and V 1 base, and 6 bases lay outside the gene matches. CDR1 is MGHRA, CDR2 YSYEKL, per germline. CDR3 length: 17 residues. The CDR3 DNA reads TGCGCCAGCAGCCAAGTGGGGTCTAGCGGGAACACCGGGGAGCTGTTTTTT. Protein: CASSQVGSSGNTGELFF.

This chain joins TRBV5-4 and TRBJ1-4, with 7 nucleotides matching TRBD1. CDR1 and CDR2 from the germline V gene are SGHNT and YYREEE (reference sequence). The junction had 3 bases not matched to a gene; V was cut back by 0 bases and J by 7 bases. This CDR3 region has 14 residues. The CDR3 here is CASSLEGASEKLFF. The CDR3 coding sequence is TGTGCCAGCAGCTTGGAGGGGGCTAGTGAAAAACTGTTTTTT.

The rearrangement uses TRBV10-3 and TRBJ1-5; D uncertain. V was cut by 0 bases and J by 2 bases, with 5 bases left in between. CDR1 ENHRY and CDR2 SYGVKD come from the germline V gene. The CDR3 extends over 14 amino acids. The CDR3 here is CAISESEGNQPQHF. As DNA, the CDR3 is TGTGCCATCAGTGAGTCGGAGGGCAATCAGCCCCAGCATTTT.

J is TRBJ2-1 and V is TRBV11-2, with D possibly matching TRBD1 (5 bases). Looked up from germline, CDR1 is SGHAT and CDR2 is FQNNGV. Trimming removed 5 bases at V and 4 bases at J, with 24 bases between. The CDR3 loop spans 18 amino acids. CDR3 DNA: TGTGCCAGCAGCGAATACAGGTCAGGGTGGGGTGGGTACAATGAGCAGTTCTTC. Amino acid sequence: CASSEYRSGWGGYNEQFF. Combining the CDR3 with reference TRBV11-2 and TRBJ2-1 gives the whole variable domain EAGVAQSPRYKIIEKRQSVAFWCNPISGHATLYWYQQILGQGPKLLIQFQNNGVVDDSQLPKDRFSAERLKGVDSTLKIQPAKLEDSAVYLCASSEYRSGWGGYNEQFFGPGTRLTVL.

This clone was picked up one time. The CDR3 loop reads CASSLERRTGMNTEAFF. The CDR3 nucleotides read TGTGCCAGCAGCTTAGAAAGGAGGACAGGTATGAACACTGAAGCTTTCTTT. V gene TRBV7-8 combines with J gene TRBJ1-1, with TRBD1 matching 7 bases. The trim removed 1 base at V and 0 bases at J, leaving 8 bases unmatched. The CDR3 has 17 residues. Germline CDR1 and CDR2: SGHVS and FQNEAQ.

This chain joins TRBV5-6 and TRBJ1-3; 8 bases fit TRBD1. V lost 3 bases to trimming and J lost 7 bases; unmatched junction nucleotides: 9. Germline V gene data show CDR1 as SGHDT and CDR2 as YYEEEE. The CDR3 totals 15 residues. The CDR3 here is CASSYRTGSWNTIYF. For the CDR3, the DNA is TGTGCCAGCAGCTACAGGACAGGGAGTTGGAACACCATATATTTT.

This clone showed up just once. The gene calls are TRBV5-1 and TRBJ2-1; TRBD2 might be the D (6 bases). CDR1 and CDR2 (germline): SGHRS, YFSETQ. Trimming took off 5 bases at V and 3 bases at J, with 12 bases between the two ends. There are 14 residues in the CDR3. As DNA, the CDR3 is TGCGCCAGCAGGCGGGAAACGGGCTACAATGAGCAGTTCTTC. Its protein product is CASRRETGYNEQFF.

The V gene is TRBV7-9, the J gene TRBJ1-1; 8 bases map to TRBD1. The trim removed 0 bases at V and 3 bases at J, leaving 3 bases unmatched. The CDR3 has 15 residues. Germline assignment: CDR1 SEHNR and CDR2 FQNEAQ (reference sequence). CDR3 sequence (DNA): TGTGCCAGCAGCTTAGCGCAGGGGGCGGACACTGAAGCTTTCTTT. This translates into CASSLAQGADTEAFF.

The chain employs TRBV9 and TRBJ1-5, with D perhaps TRBD1 (5 bases). CDR3 size: 12 residues. V was pared by 0 bases and J by 9 bases, with 7 bases between. Germline assignment: CDR1 SGDLS and CDR2 YYNGEE. CDR3 coding DNA: TGTGCCAGCAGCGTAGGGGGGGGGCCCCAGCATTTT. Translating it yields CASSVGGGPQHF.

The chain employs TRBV9 and TRBJ2-2; 9 bases map to TRBD1. In germline, CDR1 is SGDLS, CDR2 YYNGEE. The trim removed 0 bases at V and 7 bases at J, leaving 7 bases unmatched. The CDR3 loop spans 16 amino acids. The CDR3 nucleotides are TGTGCCAGCAGCGTAGGGGGACAGGGCCCATACGGGGAGCTGTTTTTT. This sequence encodes CASSVGGQGPYGELFF.